These 18 T cell receptor beta chains were all obtained from the same sample, sequenced in a study of blood T cell repertoires in COVID-19 (TCRdb year 2020). Libraries were constructed by the immunoSEQ multiplex PCR assay. This immuneACCESS table, as held by TCRdb, lists in-frame sequences with V and J called but not all clones. Of the missing ones, under half trace to an unresolved V gene in checked studies; the others have no known cause. A total of approximately 35,000 clones appear in this sample, about nine tenths of them only once. The ten most abundant clones make up roughly 9.5% of the sample. Sequenced material: peripheral blood. These receptors all come from a human donor with active COVID-19. The donor label of this sample is uncertain.

V is TRBV28 and J is TRBJ2-7; D call uncertain. The V and J ends lost 4 bases and 1 base respectively, with 17 bases between them. Per the germline V gene, CDR1 is MDHEN and CDR2 is SYDVKM. This CDR3 comprises 16 residues. Here the CDR3 reads CASSSLSAPRSYEQYF. In DNA form, the CDR3 reads TGTGCCAGCAGTTCCCTCAGCGCGCCCCGATCCTACGAGCAGTACTTC.

The chain employs TRBV29-1 and TRBJ2-3; perhaps TRBD1 as D (6 bases). Trimming removed 6 bases from V and 2 bases from J, with 12 bases in between. Per the germline V gene, CDR1 is SQVTM and CDR2 is ANQGSEA. The CDR3 runs 13 residues. Here the CDR3 reads CSVRGRHTDTQYF. The DNA for the CDR3 is TGCAGCGTCAGGGGACGTCACACAGATACGCAGTATTTT.

V is TRBV27 and J is TRBJ2-1, with 11 bases that match TRBD2. The length of the CDR3 is 14 residues. Trimming at V came to 7 bases and at J to 4 bases, leaving 3 bases not matched to a gene. Germline V gene data show CDR1 as MNHEY and CDR2 as SMNVEV (reference sequence). The CDR3 spells CASTGLAEYNEQFF. CDR3 in DNA: TGTGCCAGCACGGGACTAGCGGAGTACAATGAGCAGTTCTTC.

The chain has TRBV6-6 and TRBJ2-1, with 12 bases aligning to TRBD2. The CDR3 spans 16 residues. Germline V CDR1 and CDR2: MNHNY, SVGAGI (reference sequence). V lost 6 bases, J lost 3 bases, and 6 bases stayed unmatched. CDR3 residues: CASSSTTSGSYNEQFF. As DNA, the CDR3 is TGTGCCAGCAGCTCTACGACTAGCGGGAGCTACAATGAGCAGTTCTTC.

V and J are TRBV3-1 (or the pseudogene TRBV3-2) and TRBJ2-1; 14 nucleotides match TRBD2. Trimming cost V 4 bases and J 10 bases; bases outside gene matches: 6. CDR1 and CDR2 (germline): LGHDT, YNNKEL (reference sequence). The CDR3 runs 15 residues. CDR3 region: CASSRLAGGLSEQFF. CDR3 bases: TGTGCCAGCAGCCGACTAGCGGGAGGGTTAAGCGAGCAGTTCTTC.

The chain is built from TRBV5-5 and TRBJ1-4; D is undetermined. The CDR3 sequence is 16 residues long. V was cut by 3 bases and J by 0 bases, with 12 bases left in between. Germline CDR1 is SGHKS and CDR2 is YYEKEE (reference sequence). CDR3 protein: CASSWQAFATNEKLFF. DNA of the CDR3: TGTGCCAGCAGCTGGCAGGCTTTTGCAACTAATGAAAAACTGTTTTTT.

The chain couples TRBV4-3 to TRBJ2-7; the match to TRBD2 covers 8 bases. Germline trimming cut 4 bases from V and 4 bases from J; bases unmatched to any gene: 12. The CDR3 runs to 16 residues. CDR1 and CDR2 from the germline V gene are LGHNA and YSLEER. CDR3 region: CASSRGGRGELYEQYF. In DNA, the CDR3 is TGCGCCAGCAGCCGCGGGGGGAGGGGAGAACTGTACGAGCAGTACTTC.

This clone was seen just once. The chain couples TRBV3-1 (or the pseudogene TRBV3-2) to TRBJ2-2, with 7 nucleotides matching TRBD2. V lost 2 bases to trimming and J lost 1 base; unmatched junction nucleotides: 16. This CDR3 contains 20 residues. Looked up from germline, CDR1 is LGHDT and CDR2 is YNNKEL (reference sequence). Written as DNA, the CDR3 is TGTGCCAGCAGCCAAAGTGTCTTCGGGAGGACCCGTTTGAACACCGGGGAGCTGTTTTTT. This gives the protein CASSQSVFGRTRLNTGELFF.

The V call is TRBV7-9, the J call TRBJ1-2, with D unresolved. The V and J ends lost 5 bases and 1 base respectively, with 11 bases between them. CDR1 SEHNR and CDR2 FQNEAQ come from the germline V gene (reference sequence). The length of the CDR3 is 14 residues. The CDR3 DNA reads as TGTGCCAGCAGCCCCCAGACTATTAACTATGGCTACACCTTC. Its translation is CASSPQTINYGYTF.

The chain joins TRBV6-5 to TRBJ1-2, with D perhaps matching TRBD1 (5 bases). This CDR3 is built from 15 residues. The germline V gene encodes CDR1 MNHEY and CDR2 SVGAGI. V was trimmed by 5 bases and J by 3 bases, leaving 16 bases between them. The CDR3 is CASSPLATVDYGYTF. Written as DNA, the CDR3 is TGTGCCAGCAGTCCCCTCGCGACAGTTGACTATGGCTACACCTTC.

The rearrangement joins TRBV30 to TRBJ1-5; tentative D call: TRBD1 (6 bases). V dropped 2 bases and J dropped 1 base, with 18 bases sitting between them. Germline lookup yields CDR1 GTSNPN and CDR2 SVGIG (reference sequence). The CDR3 has 17 residues. CDR3 sequence (DNA): TGTGCCTGGAGTAGTGGGGGGGGCGGCTGGAGCAATCAGCCCCAGCATTTT. Its protein product is CAWSSGGGGWSNQPQHF.

The chain is built from TRBV7-6 and TRBJ1-6; the D is unclear. V was clipped by 1 base and J by 8 bases, with 12 bases between them. The CDR3 length is 15 residues. Germline V gene lookup returns CDR1 SGHVS and CDR2 FNYEAQ. The CDR3 DNA follows: TGTGCCAGCAGCTTAGGCTCTCGGGTCGATTCACCCCTCCACTTT. Its translation is CASSLGSRVDSPLHF.

V gene TRBV27 combines with J gene TRBJ2-7; the match to TRBD1 covers 10 bases. The CDR3 extends over 14 amino acids. The J segment lost 2 bases and the V segment lost 6 bases, leaving 4 bases of the junction unmatched. CDR1 is MNHEY, CDR2 SMNVEV, per germline (reference sequence). Written as DNA, the CDR3 is TGTGCCAGCAGCCGACAGGGGGCTCCCTACGAGCAGTACTTC. Amino acids: CASSRQGAPYEQYF.

The chain combines TRBV2 with TRBJ2-5, with 10 bases lining up with TRBD1. V gave up 8 bases and J gave up 2 bases; unmatched junction bases: 14. The CDR3 loop spans 17 amino acids. Germline V gene data show CDR1 as SNHLY and CDR2 as FYNNEI. CDR3: CASAGTGENNPQETQYF. The CDR3 nucleotides are TGTGCCAGCGCCGGGACAGGGGAGAATAATCCACAAGAGACCCAGTACTTC.

The rearrangement uses TRBV6-5 and TRBJ2-7, with 8 bases aligning to TRBD2. This CDR3 has 15 amino acids. The ends lost 2 bases at V and 4 bases at J; junction bases unmatched: 7. Germline loops: CDR1 MNHEY, CDR2 SVGAGI. CDR3 sequence: CASSYGSGSGYEQYF. The CDR3 nucleotides are TGTGCCAGCAGTTACGGGAGCGGGAGTGGATACGAGCAGTACTTC.

This clone appeared once. The chain joins TRBV7-2 to TRBJ2-5, with D unresolved. The CDR3 loop spans 13 amino acids. V lost 1 base and J 5 bases, leaving 8 bases between the germline ends. Germline CDR1 SGHTA, CDR2 FQGNSA. The CDR3 here is CASSLGQVETQYF. The CDR3, as DNA: TGTGCCAGCAGCTTAGGGCAGGTGGAGACCCAGTACTTC.

The chain joins TRBV27 to TRBJ2-3, with 7 bases lining up with TRBD2. Germline V CDR1 and CDR2: MNHEY, SMNVEV (reference sequence). With V trimmed by 2 bases and J by 0 bases, 20 bases remained unmatched. The CDR3 extends over 21 amino acids. The CDR3 region is CASSLKGGSPLLSPSTDTQYF. CDR3 sequence (DNA): TGTGCCAGCAGTTTAAAGGGCGGGAGCCCCTTATTGTCACCTAGCACAGATACGCAGTATTTT.

The chain has TRBV4-1 and TRBJ2-7; the match to TRBD2 covers 9 bases. There are 17 residues in the CDR3. Per germline, CDR1 MGHRA and CDR2 YSYEKL. J was trimmed by 4 bases and V by 2 bases; bases with no gene match: 12. CDR3: CASSQHVYSGSGYEQYF. The CDR3 DNA reads as TGCGCCAGCAGCCAACACGTTTATAGCGGGAGCGGGTACGAGCAGTACTTC.